A single sample is the source of the 7 T cell receptor beta chains below, sequenced in a study of human versus mouse CDR3 diversity and MHC coevolution (dated by TCRdb to the late 2010s). The receptor library was made with the immunoSEQ multiplex PCR assay. TCRdb re-hosts the immuneACCESS table, in-frame sequences only. Its copies lack some clones; in the studies checked, an unresolved V gene accounts for under half of them, and the cause for the rest is not known. The sample table holds tens of thousands of clones, of which approximately 94% were seen once. The ten largest make up around 18% of the sample. Source material: naive CD4+ T cells from blood. Per the publication, the cell subset or site label means: CD45RO-negative CD62L-positive naive CD4 T cells. These receptors all stem from a person aged 55-75 years in good health.

The chain uses TRBV5-1 and TRBJ2-3; a possible D gene is TRBD2 (6 bases). This CDR3 region has 15 residues. With 0 bases removed from V and 2 bases from J, the gap between germline ends came to 10 bases. Germline CDR1 SGHRS, CDR2 YFSETQ. The CDR3 sequence is CASSLGGTNTDTQYF. The CDR3 bases are TGCGCCAGCAGCTTGGGCGGGACGAACACAGATACGCAGTATTTT.

This chain connects TRBV6-1 to TRBJ1-2; D possibly corresponds to TRBD1 (5 bases). Per germline, CDR1 MNHNS and CDR2 SASEGT. Trimming cost V 6 bases and J 6 bases, with 14 bases left between them. The CDR3 extends over 13 amino acids. The CDR3: CASRKDTNDGYTF. As DNA, the CDR3 is TGTGCCAGCAGGAAGGACACGAACGATGGCTACACCTTC.

V and J are TRBV18 and TRBJ1-5; 8 nucleotides match TRBD1. The CDR3 extends over 16 amino acids. With 4 bases clipped from V and 3 bases from J, the junction kept 8 bases outside the gene matches. The germline V gene has CDR1 KGHSH and CDR2 LQKENI. The CDR3 DNA follows: TGTGCCAGCTCACGAAGGACAGGGAAAAACAATCAGCCCCAGCATTTT. It is translated as CASSRRTGKNNQPQHF.

The J gene is TRBJ2-7, the V gene TRBV21-1; no check of the table's D call, TRBD2, against the DNA was made. TRBV21-1 is a listed pseudogene. The CDR3 covers 14 residues. CDR3 sequence (DNA): TGTGCCAGCAGCCGCCGGGACTACCCCTACGAGCAGTACTTC. Translating it yields CASSRRDYPYEQYF.

This chain links TRBV5-4 with TRBJ2-5, with 7 positions matching TRBD1. The ends lost 1 base at V and 1 base at J; junction bases unmatched: 1. CDR1 and CDR2 from the germline V gene are SGHNT and YYREEE (reference sequence). The CDR3 length is 14 residues. The CDR3 sequence: CASSLRDSQETQYF. Here the CDR3 DNA reads TGTGCCAGCAGCTTGAGGGACAGCCAAGAGACCCAGTACTTC.

This clone has just a few counts. V gene TRBV6-6 combines with J gene TRBJ1-4; the D gene is possibly TRBD1 (6 bases). Trimming shortened V by 0 bases and J by 7 bases, and 15 bases separated the two germline ends. The CDR3 consists of 16 residues. The germline V gene encodes CDR1 MNHNY and CDR2 SVGAGI (reference sequence). CDR3 region: CASSYSRGGSAEKLFF. In nucleotides, the CDR3 is TGTGCCAGCAGTTACTCAAGGGGGGGATCGGCTGAAAAACTGTTTTTT.

The chain carries TRBV21-1 and TRBJ2-7; the table gives TRBD2 as D, unverified against the DNA. TRBV21-1 is reported as a pseudogene. This CDR3 is 17 amino acids long. Written as DNA, the CDR3 is TGTGCCAGCAGCAAAGAGAAGGCTTTGCGGGAGGGCGGCGAGCAGTACTTC. Translating gives CASSKEKALREGGEQYF.